This T cell receptor (beta chain) was identified in a study of T cell responses to AZD1222 COVID-19 vaccine. Data came from immunoSEQ multiplex PCR; TCRdb stores just in-frame clones and leaves some out. The table has 100,000 to 150,000 clones, roughly 84% seen once; the top ten hold roughly a quarter. Study results and limitations: It was only after the peak T cell response that any repertoires were sampled. There were mostly white British donors and more females than males, and clonal diversity was possibly underestimated. Among AZD1222 vaccinees, only 5 or 6 were seropositive at baseline.

Concerning this clone: The antigen is unknown.

The clonotype comes from an adult who received the AZD1222 COVID-19 vaccine. The material was peripheral blood, obtained 28 days after the second AZD1222 dose.

In DNA, the CDR3 is TGTGCCAGCAGTTTAGCGGGACTGGGAAACACCATATATTTT. This gives the protein CASSLAGLGNTIYF. The chain employs TRBV27 and TRBJ1-3; tentative D call: TRBD1 (5 bases). The CDR3 is 14 residues long. V was shortened by 2 bases and J by 4 bases, with 9 bases between the two germline ends. Germline V CDR1 and CDR2: MNHEY, SMNVEV (reference sequence).